The clone carrying this T cell receptor beta chain has only a few counts. Every isolated RNA sample was fully reverse transcribed, so sequencing captured expressed TCRB transcripts. Average reads for naive, central memory and regulatory T cell samples were about 3.6 million. Some clones are missing from TCRdb's copy, which holds only in-frame ones; the method was immunoSEQ multiplex PCR. Of 250,000 to 300,000 clones listed, 8% were seen once; the top ten hold about 0.93%. The sample originates from a study of beta chain features in type 1 diabetes. The CDR3 totals 16 residues. Trimming removed 0 bases at V and 0 bases at J, with 10 bases between. Germline lookup yields CDR1 SGDLS and CDR2 YYNGEE.

The rearrangement joins TRBV9 to TRBJ2-4, with D possibly being TRBD1 (6 bases). The TCR was taken from a woman between 18 and 30 years old in good health. The sample consisted of central memory CD4+ T cells from blood. In nucleotides, the CDR3 is TGTGCCAGCAGCGTAGGACAGGCGTTAGCCAAAAACATTCAGTACTTC. The encoded protein is CASSVGQALAKNIQYF.